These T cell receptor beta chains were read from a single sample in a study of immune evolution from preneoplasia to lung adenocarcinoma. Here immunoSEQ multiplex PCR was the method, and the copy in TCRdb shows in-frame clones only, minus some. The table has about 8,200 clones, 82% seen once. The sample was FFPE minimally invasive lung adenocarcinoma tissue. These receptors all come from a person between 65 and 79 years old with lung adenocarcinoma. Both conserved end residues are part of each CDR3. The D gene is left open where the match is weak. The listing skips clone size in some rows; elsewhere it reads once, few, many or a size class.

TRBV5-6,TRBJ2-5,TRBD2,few,TGTGCCAGCAGCACCCCCCCAGCGGGAGGGCGGGAGACCCAGTACTTC,CASSTPPAGGRETQYF
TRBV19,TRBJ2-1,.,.,TGTGCCAGTAGTCTCCGACTATCCAATGAGCAGTTCTTC,CASSLRLSNEQFF
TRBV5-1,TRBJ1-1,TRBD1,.,TGCGCCAGCAGCAAGGAGACAGGGAATTTGAACACTGAAGCTTTCTTT,CASSKETGNLNTEAFF
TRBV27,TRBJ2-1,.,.,TGTGCCAGCAGTTTATCAAGGACTCAAAATGAGCAGTTCTTC,CASSLSRTQNEQFF
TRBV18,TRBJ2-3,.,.,TGTGCCAGCTCACCACCAGGGGCAGATACGCAGTATTTT,CASSPPGADTQYF
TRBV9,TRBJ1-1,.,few,TGTGCCAGCAGCGGGGGAGGGAGGGGAGCGGACACTGAAGCTTTCTTT,CASSGGGRGADTEAFF
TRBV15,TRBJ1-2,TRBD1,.,TGTGCCACCAGCAACGACAGGGGTGGACTCTATGGCTACACCTTC,CATSNDRGGLYGYTF
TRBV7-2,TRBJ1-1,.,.,TGTGCCAGCAGCACCTTTTCGGGACCCGCGACTGAAGCTTTCTTT,CASSTFSGPATEAFF
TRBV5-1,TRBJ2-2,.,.,TGCGCCAGCAGCTTGGAACCGAGGGGCACCGGGGAGCTGTTTTTT,CASSLEPRGTGELFF
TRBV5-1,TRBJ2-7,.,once,TGCGCCAGCAGCTTGGATCTGGGCAGTACCTACGAGCAGTACTTC,CASSLDLGSTYEQYF
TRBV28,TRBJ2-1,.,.,TGTGCCAGCAGACCGGTAAACGGACTATCAGGAGGCAATGAGCAGTTCTTC,CASRPVNGLSGGNEQFF
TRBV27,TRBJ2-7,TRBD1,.,TGTGCCAGCAGTTTAACAGGGGGGCACGAGCAGTACTTC,CASSLTGGHEQYF
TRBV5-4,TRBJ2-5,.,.,TGTGCCAGCAGCTTGGGTATAGGGGCCACCGAGACCCAGTACTTC,CASSLGIGATETQYF
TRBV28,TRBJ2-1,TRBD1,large,TGTGCCAGCAGTTTTACAGGGGGCAGGGATGAGCAGTTCTTC,CASSFTGGRDEQFF
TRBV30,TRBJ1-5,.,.,TGTGCCTGGAGTGTACGGGCAGGGTTGGGCAATCAGCCCCAGCATTTT,CAWSVRAGLGNQPQHF
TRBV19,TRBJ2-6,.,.,TGTGCCAGTACCTGGGCTGGGGCCAACGTCCTGACTTTC,CASTWAGANVLTF
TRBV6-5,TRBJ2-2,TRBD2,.,TGTGCCAGCTCTAGCGGGGCCTCTAACACCGGGGAGCTGTTTTTT,CASSSGASNTGELFF
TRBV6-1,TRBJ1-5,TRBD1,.,TGTGCCAGCAGTGAATTGGGAGGGGGCCCTCAGCCCCAGCATTTT,CASSELGGGPQPQHF
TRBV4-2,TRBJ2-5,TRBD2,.,TGTGCCAGCAGCCAGACGACTAGCGGGCAGGGGACCCAGTACTTC,CASSQTTSGQGTQYF
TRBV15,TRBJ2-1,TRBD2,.,TGTGCCACCAGCAGAAACTTAGGGAGCGGGAGTTTTAATGAGCAGTTCTTC,CATSRNLGSGSFNEQFF
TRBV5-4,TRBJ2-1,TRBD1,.,TGTGCCAGCAGTCCCAGGGACAGGGTCGAAGGTAATGAGCAGTTCTTC,CASSPRDRVEGNEQFF
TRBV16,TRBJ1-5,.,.,TGTGCCAGCAGCCCCCTGGGCTATAGCAATCAGCCCCAGCATTTT,CASSPLGYSNQPQHF
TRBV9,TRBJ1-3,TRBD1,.,TGTGCCAGCAGCCCCGGGGACAGGGCTGGAAACACCATATATTTT,CASSPGDRAGNTIYF
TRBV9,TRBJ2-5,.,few,TGTGCCAGCAGCGTAGGTAGCGTATGGGAGACCCAGTACTTC,CASSVGSVWETQYF